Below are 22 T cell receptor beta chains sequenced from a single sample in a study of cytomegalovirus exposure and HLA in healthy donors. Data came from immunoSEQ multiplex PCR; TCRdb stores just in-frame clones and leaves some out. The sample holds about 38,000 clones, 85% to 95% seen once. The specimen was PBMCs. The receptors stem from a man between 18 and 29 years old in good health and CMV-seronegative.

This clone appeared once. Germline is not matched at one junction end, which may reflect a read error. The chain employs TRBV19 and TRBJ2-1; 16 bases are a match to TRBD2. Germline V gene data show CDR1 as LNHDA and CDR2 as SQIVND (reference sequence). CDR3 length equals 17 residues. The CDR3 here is CASNIPGLAGGPNEQFF. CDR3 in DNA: TGTGCCAGTAATATACCGGGACTAGCGGGAGGGCCCAATGAGCAGTTCTTC.

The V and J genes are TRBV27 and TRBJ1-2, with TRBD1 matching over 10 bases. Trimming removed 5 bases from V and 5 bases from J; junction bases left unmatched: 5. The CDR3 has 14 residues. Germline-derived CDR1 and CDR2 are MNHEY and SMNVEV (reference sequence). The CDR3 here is CASSPGTGEYGYTF. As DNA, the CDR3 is TGTGCCAGCAGTCCCGGGACAGGGGAGTATGGCTACACCTTC.

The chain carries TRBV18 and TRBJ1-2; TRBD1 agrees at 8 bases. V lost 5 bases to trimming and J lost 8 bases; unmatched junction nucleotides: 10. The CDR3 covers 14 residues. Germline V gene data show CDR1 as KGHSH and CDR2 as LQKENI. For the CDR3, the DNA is TGTGCCAGCTCATCCGGACAGGGCGCATCGGGCTACACCTTC. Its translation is CASSSGQGASGYTF. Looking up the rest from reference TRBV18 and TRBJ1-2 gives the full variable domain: NAGVMQNPRHLVRRRGQEARLRCSPMKGHSHVYWYRQLPEEGLKFMVYLQKENIIDESGMPKERFSAEFPKEGPSILRIQQVVRGDSAAYFCASSSGQGASGYTFGSGTRLTVV.

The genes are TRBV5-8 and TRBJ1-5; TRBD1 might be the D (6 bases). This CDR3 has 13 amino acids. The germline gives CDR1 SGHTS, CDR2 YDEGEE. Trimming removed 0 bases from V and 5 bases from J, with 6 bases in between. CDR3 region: CASSLDRDQPQHF. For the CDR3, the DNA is TGTGCCAGCAGCTTGGACAGGGATCAGCCCCAGCATTTT.

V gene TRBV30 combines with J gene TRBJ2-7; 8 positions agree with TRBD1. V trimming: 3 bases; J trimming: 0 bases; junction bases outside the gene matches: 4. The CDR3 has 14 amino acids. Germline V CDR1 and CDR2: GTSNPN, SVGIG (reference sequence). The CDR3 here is CAWSTGGRSYEQYF. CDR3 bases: TGTGCCTGGAGCACAGGGGGTCGCTCCTACGAGCAGTACTTC.

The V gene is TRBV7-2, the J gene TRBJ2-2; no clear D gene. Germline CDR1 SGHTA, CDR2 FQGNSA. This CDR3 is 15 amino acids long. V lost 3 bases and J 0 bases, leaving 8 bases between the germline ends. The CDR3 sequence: CASSFAGSNTGELFF. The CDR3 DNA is TGTGCCAGCAGCTTCGCCGGGTCGAACACCGGGGAGCTGTTTTTT.

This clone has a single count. The CDR3 region is CASNQRVLNTEAFF. The CDR3 DNA reads as TGTGCCAGCAATCAACGGGTCCTGAACACTGAAGCTTTCTTT. This chain joins TRBV21-1 and TRBJ1-1. TRBV21-1 corresponds to a pseudogene. The CDR3 has 14 amino acids.

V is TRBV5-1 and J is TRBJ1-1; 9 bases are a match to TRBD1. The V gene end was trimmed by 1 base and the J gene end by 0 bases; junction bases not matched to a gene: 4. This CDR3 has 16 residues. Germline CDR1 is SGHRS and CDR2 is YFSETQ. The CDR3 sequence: CASSLQDRGVNTEAFF. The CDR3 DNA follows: TGCGCCAGCAGCTTGCAAGACAGGGGGGTGAACACTGAAGCTTTCTTT.

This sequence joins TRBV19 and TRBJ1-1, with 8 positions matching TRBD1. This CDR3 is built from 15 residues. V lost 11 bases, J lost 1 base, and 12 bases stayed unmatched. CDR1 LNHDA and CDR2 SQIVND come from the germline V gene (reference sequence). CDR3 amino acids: CASLDRVGGNTEAFF. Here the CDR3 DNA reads TGTGCCTCCCTGGACAGGGTTGGTGGGAACACTGAAGCTTTCTTT.

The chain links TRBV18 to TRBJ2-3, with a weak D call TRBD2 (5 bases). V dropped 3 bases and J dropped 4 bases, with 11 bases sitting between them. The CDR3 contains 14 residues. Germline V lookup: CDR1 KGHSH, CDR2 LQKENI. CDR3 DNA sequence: TGTGCCAGCTCACCCCCGGGGAAAGCAGATACGCAGTATTTT. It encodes CASSPPGKADTQYF. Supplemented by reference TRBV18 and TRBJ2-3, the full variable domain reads NAGVMQNPRHLVRRRGQEARLRCSPMKGHSHVYWYRQLPEEGLKFMVYLQKENIIDESGMPKERFSAEFPKEGPSILRIQQVVRGDSAAYFCASSPPGKADTQYFGPGTRLTVL.

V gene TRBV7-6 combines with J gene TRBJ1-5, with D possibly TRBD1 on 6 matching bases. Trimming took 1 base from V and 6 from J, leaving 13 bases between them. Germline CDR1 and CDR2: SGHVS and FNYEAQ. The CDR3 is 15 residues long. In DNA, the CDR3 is TGTGCCAGCAGCTTAGGTGGGGGGGCGGGTCAGCCCCAGCATTTT. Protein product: CASSLGGGAGQPQHF. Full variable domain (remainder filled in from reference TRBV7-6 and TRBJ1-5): GAGVSQSPRYKVTKRGQDVALRCDPISGHVSLYWYRQALGQGPEFLTYFNYEAQQDKSGLPNDRFSAERPEGSISTLTIQRTEQRDSAMYRCASSLGGGAGQPQHFGDGTRLSIL.

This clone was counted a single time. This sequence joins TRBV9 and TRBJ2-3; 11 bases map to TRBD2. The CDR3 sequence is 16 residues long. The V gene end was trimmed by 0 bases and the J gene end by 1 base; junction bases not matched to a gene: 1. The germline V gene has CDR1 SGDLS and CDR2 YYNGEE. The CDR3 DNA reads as TGTGCCAGCAGCGTAGAACTAGCGGGAGGCACAGATACGCAGTATTTT. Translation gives CASSVELAGGTDTQYF.

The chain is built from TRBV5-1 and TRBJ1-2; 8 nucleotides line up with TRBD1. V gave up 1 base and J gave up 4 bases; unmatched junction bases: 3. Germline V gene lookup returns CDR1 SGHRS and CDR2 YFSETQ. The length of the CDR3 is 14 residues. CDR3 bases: TGCGCCAGCAGCTTGAGTACAGGGGGCTATGGCTACACCTTC. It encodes CASSLSTGGYGYTF.

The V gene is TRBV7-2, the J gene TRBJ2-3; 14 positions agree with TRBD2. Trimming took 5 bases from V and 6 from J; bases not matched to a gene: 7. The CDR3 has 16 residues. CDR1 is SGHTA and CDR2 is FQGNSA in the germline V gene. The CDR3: CASSKTSGGAGDTQYF. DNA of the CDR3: TGTGCCAGCAGCAAGACTAGCGGGGGGGCGGGGGATACGCAGTATTTT.

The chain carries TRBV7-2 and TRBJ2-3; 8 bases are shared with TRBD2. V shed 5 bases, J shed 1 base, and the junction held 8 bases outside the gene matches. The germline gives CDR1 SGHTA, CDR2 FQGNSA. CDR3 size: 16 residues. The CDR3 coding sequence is TGTGCCAGCAGCACCCGGGGGGGGACGGGCACAGATACGCAGTATTTT. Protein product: CASSTRGGTGTDTQYF.

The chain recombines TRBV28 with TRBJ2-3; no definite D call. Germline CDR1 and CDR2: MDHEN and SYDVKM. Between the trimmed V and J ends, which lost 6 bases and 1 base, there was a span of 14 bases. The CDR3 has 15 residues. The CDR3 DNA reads TGTGCCAGCAGCTCTACCCCGGCGGGCACAGATACGCAGTATTTT. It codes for CASSSTPAGTDTQYF.

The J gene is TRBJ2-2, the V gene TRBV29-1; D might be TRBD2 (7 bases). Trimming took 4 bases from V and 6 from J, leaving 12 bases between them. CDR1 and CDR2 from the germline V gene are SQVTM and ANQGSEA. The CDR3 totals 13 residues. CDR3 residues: CSVGGGSAGELFF. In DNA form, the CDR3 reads TGCAGCGTTGGCGGGGGCTCGGCCGGGGAGCTGTTTTTT.

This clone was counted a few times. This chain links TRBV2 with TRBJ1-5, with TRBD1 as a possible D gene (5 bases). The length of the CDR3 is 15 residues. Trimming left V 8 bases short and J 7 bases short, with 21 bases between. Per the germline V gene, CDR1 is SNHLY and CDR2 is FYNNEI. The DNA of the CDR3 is TGTGCCAGCCGAGGTTCTGATTCGGGGGACCAGCCCCAGCATTTT. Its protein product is CASRGSDSGDQPQHF.

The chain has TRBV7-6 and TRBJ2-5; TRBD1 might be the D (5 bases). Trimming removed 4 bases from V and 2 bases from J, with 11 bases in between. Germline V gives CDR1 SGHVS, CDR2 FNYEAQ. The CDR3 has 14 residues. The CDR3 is CASSSTESQETQYF. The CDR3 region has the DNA TGTGCCAGCAGCTCGACAGAATCTCAAGAGACCCAGTACTTC.

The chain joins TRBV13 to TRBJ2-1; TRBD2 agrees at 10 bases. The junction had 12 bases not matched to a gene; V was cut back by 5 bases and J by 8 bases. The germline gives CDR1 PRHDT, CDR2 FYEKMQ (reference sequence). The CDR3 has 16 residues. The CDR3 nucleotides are TGTGCCAGCAGCCCTCGACCAGCGGGAGGGCCAGATGAGCAGTTCTTC. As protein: CASSPRPAGGPDEQFF.

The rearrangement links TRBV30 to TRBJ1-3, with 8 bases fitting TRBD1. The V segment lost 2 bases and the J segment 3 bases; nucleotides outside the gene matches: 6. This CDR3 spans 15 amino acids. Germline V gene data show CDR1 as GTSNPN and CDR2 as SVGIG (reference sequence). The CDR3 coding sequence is TGTGCCTGGAGTATACAGGGGGGCGGTGGAAACACCATATATTTT. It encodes CAWSIQGGGGNTIYF.

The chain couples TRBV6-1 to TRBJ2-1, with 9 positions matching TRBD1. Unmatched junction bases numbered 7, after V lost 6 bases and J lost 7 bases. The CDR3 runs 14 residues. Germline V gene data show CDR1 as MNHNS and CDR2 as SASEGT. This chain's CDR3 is CASSPGTGRNEQFF. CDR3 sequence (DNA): TGTGCCAGCAGCCCCGGGACAGGGAGGAATGAGCAGTTCTTC.